This TCR beta chain is from a study of T cells after yellow fever vaccination. The germline V gene has CDR1 SGHKS and CDR2 YYEKEE (reference sequence). The CDR3 is 13 residues long. Trimming cost V 5 bases and J 8 bases, with 14 bases left between them. Study-level results: Bulk-population clonotypes that are abundant could appear as contaminants in FACS-sorted repertoires. Some clonotypes were seen in both the CD4 and the CD8 compartments. These made up a small share and likely arose from convergent recombination.

A single count supports this clonotype. Its antigen is as yet unknown. Synthesis of TCR cDNA relied on 5'RACE template switching, which attached a universal primer site and UMIs. TCRdb used MiXCR to reprocess the 5' RACE reads, holding one entry per CDR3 protein. The sample lists nearly 550,000 distinct CDR3 sequences; 15% to 20% were seen once. This receptor was identified in a young man who received the YFV17D yellow fever vaccine. This sample comprised PBMCs, obtained 15 days after the yellow fever booster vaccination. The rearrangement uses TRBV5-5 and TRBJ2-1, with D possibly being TRBD1 (6 bases). The CDR3 spells CASSFPQGDEQFF. The CDR3 region has the DNA TGTGCCAGCAGTTTCCCACAGGGAGATGAGCAGTTCTTC.